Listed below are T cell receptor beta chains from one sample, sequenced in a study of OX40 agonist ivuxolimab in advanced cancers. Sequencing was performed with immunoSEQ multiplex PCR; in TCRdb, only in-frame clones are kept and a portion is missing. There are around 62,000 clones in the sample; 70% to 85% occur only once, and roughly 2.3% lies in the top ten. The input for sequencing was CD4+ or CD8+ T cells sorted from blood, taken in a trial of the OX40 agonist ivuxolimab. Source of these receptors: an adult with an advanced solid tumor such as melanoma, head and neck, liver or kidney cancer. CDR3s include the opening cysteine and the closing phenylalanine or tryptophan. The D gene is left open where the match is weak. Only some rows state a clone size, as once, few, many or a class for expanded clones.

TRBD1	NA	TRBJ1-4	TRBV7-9	TGTGCCAGCAGCTTAGAGCAGGGGGCGCCGACTAATGAAAAACTGTTTTTT	CASSLEQGAPTNEKLFF
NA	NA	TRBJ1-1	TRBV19	TGTGCCAGTAGTATATCTTCGTTTGTGAGGGACACTGAAGCTTTCTTT	CASSISSFVRDTEAFF
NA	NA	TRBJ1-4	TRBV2	TGTGCCAGCAGTGTATGGAGGGCTAGTAATGAAAAACTGTTTTTT	CASSVWRASNEKLFF
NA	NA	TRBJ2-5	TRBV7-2	TGTGCCAGCAGCTTAAGGGCAGTCGGGCCTCAAGAGACCCAGTACTTC	CASSLRAVGPQETQYF
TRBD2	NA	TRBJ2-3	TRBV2	TGTGCCAGCAGGGCGGGAGCTAGCACAGATACGCAGTATTTT	CASRAGASTDTQYF
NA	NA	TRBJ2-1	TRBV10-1	TGCGCCAGCAGTCCCACACCAGCGAGCTTCCAGTTCTTC	CASSPTPASFQFF
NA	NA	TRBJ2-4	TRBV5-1	TGCGCCAGCGCCGCTACACTAGAGGGGTCCGTAGCCAAAAACATTCAGTACTTC	CASAATLEGSVAKNIQYF
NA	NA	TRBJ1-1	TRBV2	TGTGCCAGCAGTGAGGAAAAAGCTTTCTTT	CASSEEKAFF
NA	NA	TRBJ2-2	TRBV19	TGTGCCAGTAGTATAGCGTGGTCCGGGGAGCTGTTTTTT	CASSIAWSGELFF
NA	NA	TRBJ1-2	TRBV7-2	TGTGCCAGCAGCCCCGCCGGGACTCACTATGGCTACACCTTC	CASSPAGTHYGYTF
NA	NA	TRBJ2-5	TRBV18	TGTGCCAGCTCACCAGGGGGAGAGACCCAGTACTTC	CASSPGGETQYF
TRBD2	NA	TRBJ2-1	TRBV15	TGTGCCACCAGCAGAGTTAAACTAGCGGGGGAGAATGAGCAGTTCTTC	CATSRVKLAGENEQFF
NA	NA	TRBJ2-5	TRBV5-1	TGCGCCAGCAGCTTGGGGGCTGGAACCTCCCAAGAGACCCAGTACTTC	CASSLGAGTSQETQYF
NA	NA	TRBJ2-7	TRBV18	TGTGCCAGCTCGGAGGGACAGCCAGAGTACTACGAGCAGTACTTC	CASSEGQPEYYEQYF
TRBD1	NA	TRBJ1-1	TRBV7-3	TGTGCCAGCAGCTTAACGGGGGACAGTGAAGCTTTCTTT	CASSLTGDSEAFF
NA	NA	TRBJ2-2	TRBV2	TGTGCCAGCGTTGGGACACATTTCACCGGGGAGCTGTTTTTT	CASVGTHFTGELFF
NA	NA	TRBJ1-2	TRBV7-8	TGTGCCAGCAGCGTTGGAGGGGCCATGGGTGGCTACACCTTC	CASSVGGAMGGYTF
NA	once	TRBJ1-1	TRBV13	TGTGCCAGCAGCGAAAATCGGCGGAACACTGAAGCTTTCTTT	CASSENRRNTEAFF
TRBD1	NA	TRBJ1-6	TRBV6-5	TGTGCCAGCAGACGGGGACAGTCGAATTCACCCCTCCACTTT	CASRRGQSNSPLHF
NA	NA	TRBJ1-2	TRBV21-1	TGTGCCAGCAGCAAAAAGGTGGAAAGGGAGACAGCACTCGGCTACACCTTC	CASSKKVERETALGYTF
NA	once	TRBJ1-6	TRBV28	TGTGCCAGCAGCCGACAGAGCTCCTATAATTCACCCCTCCACTTT	CASSRQSSYNSPLHF
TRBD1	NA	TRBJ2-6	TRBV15	TGTGCCACCAGCAGAGTAACAGGGGCCCCTGGGGCCAACGTCCTGACTTTC	CATSRVTGAPGANVLTF
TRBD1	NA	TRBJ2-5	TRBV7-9	TGTGCCAGCAGCCACCGGGACAGGGAAGAGACCCAGTACTTC	CASSHRDREETQYF
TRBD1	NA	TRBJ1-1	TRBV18	TGTGCCAGCTCACCGCAGGGGGCGGACACTGAAGCTTTCTTT	CASSPQGADTEAFF
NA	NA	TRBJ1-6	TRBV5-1	TGCGCCAGCAGCCGCGCGGATAATTCACCCCTCCACTTT	CASSRADNSPLHF
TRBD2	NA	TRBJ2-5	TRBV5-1	TGCGCCAGCAGCTTACTAGCGGTACAAGAGACCCAGTACTTC	CASSLLAVQETQYF
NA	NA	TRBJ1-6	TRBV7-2	TGTGCCAGCAGCGATTATAATTCACCCCTCCACTTT	CASSDYNSPLHF
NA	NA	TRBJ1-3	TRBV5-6	TGTGCCAGCAGCAACCCCTCGACAGACTACTCTGGAAACACCATATATTTT	CASSNPSTDYSGNTIYF
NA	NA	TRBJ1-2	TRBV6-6	TGTGCCAGCAAAGTCGGGGGGCAGGACTATGGCTACACCTTC	CASKVGGQDYGYTF
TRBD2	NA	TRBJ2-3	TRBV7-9	TGTGCCAGCAGCTTAGCGCGGGGGGAAGATACGCAGTATTTT	CASSLARGEDTQYF
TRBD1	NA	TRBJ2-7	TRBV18	TGTGCCAGCTCACCGGGACAGGGGAACGAGCAGTACTTC	CASSPGQGNEQYF
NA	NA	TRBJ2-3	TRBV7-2	TGTGCCAGCACCTCAACATTCGCAGAAGCCACAGATACGCAGTATTTT	CASTSTFAEATDTQYF
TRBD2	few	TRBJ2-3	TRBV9	TGTGCCAGCAGCGGAGAGGGGACTAGCGGGGGGACAGATACGCAGTATTTT	CASSGEGTSGGTDTQYF
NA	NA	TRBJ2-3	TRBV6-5	TGTGCCACCGCGTCGGGGGATCGAGATACGCAGTATTTT	CATASGDRDTQYF
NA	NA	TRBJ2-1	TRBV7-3	TGTGCCAGCAGCTTAAGGGGCGGGGTACTCGCCAATGAGCAGTTCTTC	CASSLRGGVLANEQFF
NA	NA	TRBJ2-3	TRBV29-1	TGCAGCGTTGAAAGCCCACAGTATTTT	CSVESPQYF
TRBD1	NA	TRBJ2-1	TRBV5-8	TGTGCCAGCAGCTCCGGGACAGGTTCCTACAATGAGCAGTTCTTC	CASSSGTGSYNEQFF
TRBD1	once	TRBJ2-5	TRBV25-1	TGTGCCAGCAATAGGGACAGTCAAGAGACCCAGTACTTC	CASNRDSQETQYF
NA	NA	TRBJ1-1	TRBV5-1	TGCGCCAGCAGCGCCAACCAGGACAAAGCTTTCTTT	CASSANQDKAFF
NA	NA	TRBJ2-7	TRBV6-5	TGTGCCAGCAGGAGAACACTAGTTAGCTTGGACGAGCAGTACTTC	CASRRTLVSLDEQYF
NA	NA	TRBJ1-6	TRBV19	TGTGCCAGTAGCGACGTTTCCAGCTCACCCCTCCACTTT	CASSDVSSSPLHF
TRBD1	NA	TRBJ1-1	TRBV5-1	TGCGCCAGTTCGACAGGGGGCTACACTGAAGCTTTCTTT	CASSTGGYTEAFF
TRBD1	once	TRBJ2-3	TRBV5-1	TGCGCCAGCAGCCGGGACAGGACTAGCACAGATACGCAGTATTTT	CASSRDRTSTDTQYF
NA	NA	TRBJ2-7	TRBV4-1	TGCGCCAGCAGTCTCGCCGGGACAACCTACGAGCAGTACTTC	CASSLAGTTYEQYF
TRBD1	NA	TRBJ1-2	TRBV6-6	TGTGCCAGCACCGAAAGCCGGGACAGGGGTTATGGCTACACCTTC	CASTESRDRGYGYTF
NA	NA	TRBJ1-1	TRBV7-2	TGTGCCAGCAGCTTCGGGCCCAGGGTTGATCGGGCCACTGAAGCTTTCTTT	CASSFGPRVDRATEAFF
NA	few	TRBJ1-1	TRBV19	TGTGCCAGTAGCTTACAGGGAGGTGGTACTGAAGCTTTCTTT	CASSLQGGGTEAFF